A selection of T cell receptor beta chains follows, all from one sample in a study of OX40 agonist ivuxolimab in advanced cancers. TCRdb keeps only in-frame clones here, not all; method: immunoSEQ multiplex PCR. This table has about 89,000 clones, roughly 93% appearing once. The sequenced sample was CD4+ or CD8+ T cells sorted from blood, obtained in a trial of the OX40 agonist ivuxolimab. These receptors were collected from an adult with an advanced solid tumor such as melanoma, head and neck, liver or kidney cancer. The CDR3 runs from the conserved cysteine through the conserved F or W. D genes are given only for firm matches. Clone size is not always given. Where it is, it says once, few, many or a class for expanded clones.

clone_size | j_call | v_call | d_call | cdr3_aa | cdr3_nt
once | TRBJ2-3 | TRBV2 | NA | CASSATRSTDTQYF | TGTGCCAGCAGTGCTACGCGGAGCACAGATACGCAGTATTTT
NA | TRBJ1-5 | TRBV28 | NA | CASSEVTNSNQPQHF | TGTGCCAGCAGTGAAGTAACAAATAGCAATCAGCCCCAGCATTTT
NA | TRBJ2-1 | TRBV19 | NA | CASTLAGIYNEQFF | TGTGCCAGTACCCTGGCGGGAATCTACAATGAGCAGTTCTTC
NA | TRBJ2-2 | TRBV5-1 | NA | CASSLGPGGNTGELFF | TGCGCCAGCAGCTTGGGACCCGGGGGGAACACCGGGGAGCTGTTTTTT
NA | TRBJ2-7 | TRBV28 | NA | CASRPSAHEQYF | TGTGCCAGCAGGCCCTCGGCCCACGAGCAGTACTTC
NA | TRBJ2-1 | TRBV28 | NA | CASSLLGSGSYNEQFF | TGTGCCAGCAGTTTATTAGGGTCAGGGTCGTACAATGAGCAGTTCTTC
NA | TRBJ1-1 | TRBV6-6 | NA | CASSGPMNTEAFF | TGTGCCAGCAGTGGACCCATGAACACTGAAGCTTTCTTT
NA | TRBJ2-7 | TRBV5-1 | TRBD1 | CASRQGEVYEQYF | TGCGCCAGTAGACAGGGGGAGGTCTACGAGCAGTACTTC
NA | TRBJ2-5 | TRBV7-2 | TRBD2 | CASSLSSGTSGGPSQYF | TGTGCCAGCAGCTTATCCTCCGGGACTAGCGGGGGACCCTCCCAGTACTTC
NA | TRBJ2-3 | TRBV7-8 | NA | CASSYPGVAGTDTQYF | TGTGCCAGCAGCTACCCCGGGGTAGCGGGCACAGATACGCAGTATTTT
once | TRBJ1-1 | TRBV10-2 | TRBD1 | CASSGLKGTGSRSTEAFF | TGCGCCAGCAGTGGGTTAAAGGGGACAGGATCTAGAAGCACTGAAGCTTTCTTT
NA | TRBJ1-6 | TRBV19 | NA | CASSLRGRDSPLHF | TGTGCCAGTAGCCTCCGCGGTCGAGATTCACCCCTCCACTTT
NA | TRBJ2-7 | TRBV21-1 | NA | CASREPRDARSYEQYF | TGTGCCAGCAGGGAACCCCGGGACGCCCGCTCCTACGAGCAGTACTTC
NA | TRBJ2-2 | TRBV5-4 | NA | CASSWGPLTGELFF | TGTGCCAGCAGCTGGGGACCTCTCACCGGGGAGCTGTTTTTT
NA | TRBJ1-2 | TRBV10-3 | NA | CAISDVGSYTF | TGTGCCATCAGTGATGTTGGGAGCTACACCTTC
NA | TRBJ2-5 | TRBV6-6 | TRBD2 | CASCSGGDLVTQYF | TGTGCCAGCTGTAGCGGGGGGGACCTAGTTACCCAGTACTTC
NA | TRBJ2-5 | TRBV18 | TRBD2 | CASSSRWGGQETQYF | TGTGCCAGCTCCTCCCGGTGGGGGGGCCAAGAGACCCAGTACTTC
NA | TRBJ2-7 | TRBV5-4 | TRBD1 | CASSLPGQGAYEQYF | TGTGCCAGCAGCCTACCGGGACAGGGGGCGTACGAGCAGTACTTC
NA | TRBJ2-5 | TRBV5-4 | TRBD2 | CASSLTSGGWKTQYF | TGTGCCAGCAGCCTGACTAGCGGGGGGTGGAAGACCCAGTACTTC
NA | TRBJ1-6 | TRBV19 | NA | CASSINAGSPLHF | TGTGCCAGTAGTATAAACGCCGGCTCACCCCTCCACTTT
NA | TRBJ2-7 | TRBV9 | TRBD2 | CASSVSPRGGPNQGEQYF | TGTGCCAGCAGCGTCTCCCCTCGGGGGGGACCCAACCAAGGGGAGCAGTACTTC
NA | TRBJ2-1 | TRBV5-1 | TRBD2 | CASSLMAGGLGNEQFF | TGCGCCAGCAGCTTGATGGCGGGGGGATTGGGAAATGAGCAGTTCTTC
NA | TRBJ1-3 | TRBV10-3 | NA | CAISGDSDGNTIYF | TGTGCCATCAGTGGTGACAGCGACGGAAACACCATATATTTT
NA | TRBJ2-7 | TRBV5-8 | NA | CASSFGDTSYEQYF | TGTGCCAGCAGCTTTGGAGACACCTCCTACGAGCAGTACTTC
NA | TRBJ2-7 | TRBV28 | NA | CASRVEGNEQYF | TGTGCCAGCAGAGTAGAGGGTAACGAGCAGTACTTC
NA | TRBJ1-1 | TRBV30 | TRBD1 | CAGTRGQGAESFF | TGTGCCGGTACCCGGGGACAGGGGGCTGAATCTTTCTTT
NA | TRBJ1-1 | TRBV28 | NA | CASSIQGKAEAFF | TGTGCCAGCAGCATCCAGGGTAAGGCTGAAGCTTTCTTT
NA | TRBJ2-4 | TRBV19 | NA | CASNPGQPKNIQYF | TGTGCCAGTAACCCAGGACAGCCCAAAAACATTCAGTACTTC
NA | TRBJ2-5 | TRBV4-2 | NA | CASSQNGVRGSFQETQYF | TGTGCCAGCAGCCAAAACGGCGTTCGTGGCAGCTTCCAAGAGACCCAGTACTTC
NA | TRBJ1-6 | TRBV18 | NA | CASSPGPARGGNSPLHF | TGTGCCAGCTCACCCGGGCCGGCCAGGGGAGGGAATTCACCCCTCCACTTT
NA | TRBJ1-4 | TRBV27 | NA | CASSSPGQRGEEKLFF | TGTGCCAGCAGTTCACCAGGACAGCGAGGAGAGGAAAAACTGTTTTTC
NA | TRBJ2-1 | TRBV5-4 | TRBD1 | CASSLDLQGAGNEQFF | TGTGCCAGCAGCTTGGACCTACAGGGGGCGGGAAATGAGCAGTTCTTC
NA | TRBJ2-3 | TRBV27 | TRBD2 | CASSLGLAGGNTQYF | TGTGCCAGCAGTTTAGGCCTAGCGGGGGGAAATACGCAGTATTTT
NA | TRBJ2-2 | TRBV10-2 | NA | CASSVRTGELFF | TGCGCCAGCAGTGTCAGGACCGGGGAGCTGTTTTTT
NA | TRBJ1-5 | TRBV7-2 | NA | CASSFAVNQPQHF | TGTGCCAGCAGCTTCGCAGTCAATCAGCCCCAGCATTTT
NA | TRBJ1-5 | TRBV6-6 | TRBD1 | CASSWGTGQSNQPQHF | TGTGCCAGCAGTTGGGGGACAGGGCAAAGCAATCAGCCCCAGCATTTT
NA | TRBJ2-1 | TRBV4-3 | NA | CASSQVANSYNEQFF | TGCGCCAGCAGCCAAGTGGCCAACTCCTACAATGAGCAGTTCTTC
once | TRBJ2-7 | TRBV30 | TRBD1 | CAWTTGQGTYEQYF | TGTGCCTGGACAACCGGACAGGGGACATACGAGCAGTACTTC
NA | TRBJ2-1 | TRBV11-3 | NA | CASSLQLAIYNEQFF | TGTGCCAGCAGCTTACAACTAGCTATCTACAATGAGCAGTTCTTC
NA | TRBJ2-3 | TRBV5-1 | NA | CASSLVIDTQYF | TGCGCCAGCAGCTTGGTTATAGATACGCAGTATTTT
NA | TRBJ1-4 | TRBV14 | NA | CASSQGSDRTNEKLFF | TGTGCCAGCAGCCAAGGATCGGACAGAACTAATGAAAAACTGTTTTTT
NA | TRBJ1-2 | TRBV19 | NA | CASSIDGPSSGYTF | TGTGCCAGTAGTATAGATGGACCCAGCAGCGGCTACACCTTC
NA | TRBJ2-1 | TRBV5-4 | NA | CASSSSLFAYNEQFF | TGTGCCAGCAGCTCTAGCCTTTTCGCCTACAATGAGCAGTTCTTC
NA | TRBJ2-3 | TRBV7-9 | NA | CASSDASTDTQYF | TGTGCCAGCAGCGACGCGTCCACAGATACGCAGTATTTT
once | TRBJ1-1 | TRBV19 | NA | CASSISPPGTTEAFF | TGTGCCAGTAGTATAAGCCCCCCAGGGACGACTGAAGCTTTCTTT
NA | TRBJ2-4 | TRBV6-5 | TRBD1 | CASRLSGGKNIQYF | TGTGCCAGCAGATTGTCAGGGGGAAAAAACATTCAGTACTTC
NA | TRBJ2-7 | TRBV5-1 | NA | CASSLGGTGTDEQYF | TGCGCCAGCAGCTTGGGAGGTACAGGGACCGACGAGCAGTACTTC
NA | TRBJ1-2 | TRBV19 | NA | CASSKTRNYGYTF | TGTGCCAGTAGTAAAACACGGAACTATGGCTACACCTTC
few | TRBJ1-1 | TRBV4-2 | NA | CASSQDLGREDTEAFF | TGTGCCAGCAGCCAAGATCTGGGGCGGGAGGACACTGAAGCTTTCTTT
NA | TRBJ1-1 | TRBV29-1 | TRBD1 | CSVEKGTGIMNTEAFF | TGCAGCGTTGAAAAAGGGACAGGGATCATGAACACTGAAGCTTTCTTT
NA | TRBJ2-7 | TRBV25-1 | TRBD1 | CASSDPRTGGDEQYF | TGTGCCAGCAGTGACCCTAGGACAGGGGGCGACGAGCAGTACTTC
NA | TRBJ2-5 | TRBV5-1 | NA | CASSSGTREETQYF | TGCGCCAGCAGCTCTGGGACAAGAGAAGAGACCCAGTACTTC
NA | TRBJ1-4 | TRBV5-5 | NA | CASSWDGVNEKLFF | TGTGCCAGCAGCTGGGACGGGGTTAATGAAAAACTGTTTTTT
NA | TRBJ1-2 | TRBV29-1 | NA | CSVEKLYGYTF | TGCAGCGTTGAAAAGCTGTATGGCTACACCTTC
NA | TRBJ2-1 | TRBV15 | NA | CATSRASGVGSYNEQFF | TGTGCCACCAGCAGAGCTTCGGGCGTGGGCTCCTACAATGAGCAGTTCTTC
NA | TRBJ2-4 | TRBV20-1 | NA | CSARDAPIQYF | TGCAGTGCTAGGGATGCGCCCATTCAGTACTTC
NA | TRBJ2-7 | TRBV5-6 | NA | CASSDGTLTYEQYF | TGTGCCAGCAGCGACGGGACGTTGACTTACGAGCAGTACTTC
NA | TRBJ1-5 | TRBV30 | NA | CAWDGGVSNQPQHF | TGTGCCTGGGATGGTGGGGTGAGCAATCAGCCCCAGCATTTT
NA | TRBJ1-4 | TRBV28 | NA | CATGGDPDEKLFF | TGTGCCACGGGGGGGGACCCTGATGAAAAACTGTTTTTT
NA | TRBJ1-5 | TRBV5-8 | NA | CASTTTDSHNQPQHF | TGTGCCAGCACCACCACCGACAGTCACAATCAGCCCCAGCATTTT